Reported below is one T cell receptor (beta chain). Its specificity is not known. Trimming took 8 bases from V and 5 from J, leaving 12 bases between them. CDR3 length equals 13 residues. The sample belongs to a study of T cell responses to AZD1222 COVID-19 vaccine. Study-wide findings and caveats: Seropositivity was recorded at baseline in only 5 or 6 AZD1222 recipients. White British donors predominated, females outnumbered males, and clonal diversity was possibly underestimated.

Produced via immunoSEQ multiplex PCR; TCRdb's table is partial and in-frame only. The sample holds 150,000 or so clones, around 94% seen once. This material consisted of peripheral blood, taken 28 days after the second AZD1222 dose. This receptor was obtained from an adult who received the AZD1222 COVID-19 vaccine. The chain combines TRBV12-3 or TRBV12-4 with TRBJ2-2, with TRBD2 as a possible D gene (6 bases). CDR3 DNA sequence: TGTGCCAGCCAAAGGGGAGGAACCGGGGAGCTGTTTTTT. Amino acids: CASQRGGTGELFF.